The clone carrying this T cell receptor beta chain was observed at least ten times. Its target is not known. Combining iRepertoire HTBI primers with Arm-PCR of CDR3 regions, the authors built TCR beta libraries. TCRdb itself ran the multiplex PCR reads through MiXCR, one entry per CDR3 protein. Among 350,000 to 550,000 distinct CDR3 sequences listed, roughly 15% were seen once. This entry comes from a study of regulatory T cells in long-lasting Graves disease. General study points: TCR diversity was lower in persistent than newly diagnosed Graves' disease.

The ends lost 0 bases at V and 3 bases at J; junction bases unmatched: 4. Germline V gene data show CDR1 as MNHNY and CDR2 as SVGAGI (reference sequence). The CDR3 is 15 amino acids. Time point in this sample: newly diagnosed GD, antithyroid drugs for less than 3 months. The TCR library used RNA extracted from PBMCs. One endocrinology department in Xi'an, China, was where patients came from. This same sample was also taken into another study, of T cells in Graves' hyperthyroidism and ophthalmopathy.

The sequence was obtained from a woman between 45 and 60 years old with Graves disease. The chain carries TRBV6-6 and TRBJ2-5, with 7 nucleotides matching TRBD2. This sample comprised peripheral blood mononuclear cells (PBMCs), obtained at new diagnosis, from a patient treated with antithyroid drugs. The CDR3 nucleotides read TGTGCCAGCAGTTACTCGATGGCGGGGGAAGAGACCCAGTACTTC. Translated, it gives CASSYSMAGEETQYF.